The TCR beta chain described here comes from a study of lymphopenia after photon versus proton radiotherapy. Study conclusions and caveats: Larger post-nadir TCR diversity loss correlated inversely with survival in deceased patients. Relative stability marked proton patients; photon patients lost diversity and naive cells.

Comment on this clone: What it binds is unknown.

The table came from immunoSEQ multiplex PCR; TCRdb's copy has only in-frame clones and leaves some out. Altogether about 26,000 clones are present, roughly four fifths being singletons, with the ten largest covering under 4.5%. Germline CDR1 KGHSH, CDR2 LQKENI. CDR3 size: 14 residues. V was cut by 6 bases and J by 5 bases, with 17 bases left in between. The material was peripheral blood, obtained from a patient treated with photon-based radiotherapy. The chain uses TRBV18 and TRBJ2-7, with D tentatively TRBD1 (6 bases). The origin of this receptor is a woman in her fifties or sixties with pancreatic cancer. CDR3 sequence (DNA): TGTGCCAGCTCGCCCCGGGACATGATCCACGAGCAGTACTTC. Protein: CASSPRDMIHEQYF.